This entry lists 27 T cell receptor beta chains sequenced from one sample in a study of shared clonotypes between healthy human individuals. Repertoires were generated with immunoSEQ multiplex PCR, while TCRdb's copy carries only in-frame clones and drops some. The sample lists about 320,000 clones, around 90% occurring once. Sequencing was performed on memory CD8+ T cells sorted from blood. Noted subset: CD45RO+ cells pooled with CCR7-negative TemRA cells. Receptors were obtained from a man younger than 30 in good health.

This clone was detected once. CDR3 bases: TGTGCCAGCAGCGATGGGACAGGGACACAAGAGACCCAGTACTTC. Its protein product is CASSDGTGTQETQYF. The chain is built from TRBV5-4 and TRBJ2-5, with 9 bases that match TRBD1. The CDR3 consists of 15 residues. CDR1 SGHNT and CDR2 YYREEE come from the germline V gene (reference sequence). With V trimmed by 4 bases and J by 2 bases, 6 bases remained unmatched.

This clone was picked up one time. The J gene is TRBJ2-7, the V gene TRBV27; D is unresolved. V was pared by 3 bases and J by 6 bases, with 18 bases between. Per the germline V gene, CDR1 is MNHEY and CDR2 is SMNVEV (reference sequence). CDR3 length equals 15 residues. The CDR3 reads CASSFSDGGLSEQYF. The DNA for the CDR3 is TGTGCCAGCAGTTTTTCCGATGGTGGTTTGAGCGAGCAGTACTTC.

This rearrangement joins TRBV28 to TRBJ2-5; D gene unclear. Deletions cut 5 bases from V and 5 bases from J, with 9 bases between. There are 12 residues in the CDR3. The germline CDR1 and CDR2 sequences are MDHEN and SYDVKM. The CDR3 here is CASSPGWETQYF. In DNA, the CDR3 is TGTGCCAGCAGTCCCGGGTGGGAGACCCAGTACTTC.

The chain links TRBV7-9 to TRBJ2-3; D may correspond to TRBD1 or TRBD2 (5 bases each). V lost 5 bases to trimming and J lost 3 bases, with 15 bases between them. The length of the CDR3 is 15 residues. The germline gives CDR1 SEHNR, CDR2 FQNEAQ (reference sequence). CDR3 in amino acids: CASSGGILSTDTQYF. DNA of the CDR3: TGTGCCAGCAGCGGGGGAATACTTTCTACAGATACGCAGTATTTT.

The V and J genes are TRBV5-6 and TRBJ2-5, with TRBD1 identical over 8 bases. In germline, CDR1 is SGHDT, CDR2 YYEEEE. Trimming cost V 3 bases and J 5 bases; bases outside gene matches: 15. This CDR3 contains 17 residues. In DNA, the CDR3 is TGTGCCAGCAGCTCGGGGATCGCAGGGGGCCAGTTGGAGACCCAGTACTTC. It codes for CASSSGIAGGQLETQYF.

The chain carries TRBV7-6 and TRBJ2-7, with 7 bases aligning to TRBD1. Germline V gives CDR1 SGHVS, CDR2 FNYEAQ. V dropped 4 bases and J dropped 3; count of bases not matched to a gene: 15. The CDR3 length is 17 residues. The CDR3 DNA follows: TGTGCCAGCAGCTCGTACCCCCCTAGCCAGGGGGACTACGAGCAGTACTTC. Translation: CASSSYPPSQGDYEQYF.

The chain links TRBV19 to TRBJ1-6; unclear D gene. Germline loops: CDR1 LNHDA, CDR2 SQIVND (reference sequence). Trimming removed 3 bases from V and 0 bases from J, with 6 bases in between. The CDR3 loop spans 15 amino acids. CDR3 sequence reads: CASSMGSSYNSPLHF. The DNA of the CDR3 is TGTGCCAGTAGTATGGGGAGCTCCTATAATTCACCCCTCCACTTT.

This clone was observed a handful of times. In the same sample, other DNA sequences code for this CDR3. The V and J genes are TRBV6-5 and TRBJ1-5; D is unresolved. The CDR3 loop spans 13 amino acids. Looked up from germline, CDR1 is MNHEY and CDR2 is SVGAGI. Trimming removed 0 bases from V and 5 bases from J, with 5 bases in between. The CDR3 DNA is TGTGCCAGCAGTTACTCAGAATATCAGCCCCAGCATTTT. It yields the protein CASSYSEYQPQHF.

V usage is TRBV13 and J usage is TRBJ1-5; no reliable D call. V gave up 4 bases and J gave up 7 bases, with 11 bases separating them. The germline V gene encodes CDR1 PRHDT and CDR2 FYEKMQ (reference sequence). The CDR3 is 13 residues long. The CDR3 is CASSSGLGQPQHF. The CDR3 nucleotides read TGTGCCAGCAGCTCAGGTTTAGGCCAGCCCCAGCATTTT.

CDR3 coding DNA: TGTGCCAGTACAACGGACAGCTACACCTACGAGCAGTACTTC. This sequence encodes CASTTDSYTYEQYF. J is TRBJ2-7 and V is TRBV6-5; D may be TRBD1 (6 bases). The CDR3 totals 14 residues. Between the trimmed V and J ends, which lost 9 bases and 2 bases, there was a span of 17 bases. Germline V lookup: CDR1 MNHEY, CDR2 SVGAGI.

This chain links TRBV27 with TRBJ2-7, with TRBD1 matching 7 bases. CDR3 length: 14 amino acids. Germline V gives CDR1 MNHEY, CDR2 SMNVEV (reference sequence). V lost 5 bases to trimming and J lost 5 bases; unmatched junction nucleotides: 9. The CDR3, as DNA: TGTGCCAGCAGTATCGACAGGGAGCCCCACGAGCAGTACTTC. Its protein product is CASSIDREPHEQYF.

The chain carries TRBV28 and TRBJ2-7, with 7 bases identical to TRBD2. J lost 3 bases, V lost 1 base, and 3 bases had no gene match. The CDR3 totals 14 residues. Germline V gene data show CDR1 as MDHEN and CDR2 as SYDVKM. CDR3 in amino acids: CASSLSPGGYEQYF. CDR3 DNA: TGTGCCAGCAGTTTATCCCCGGGAGGCTACGAGCAGTACTTC.

The V call is TRBV6-1, the J call TRBJ1-3; D remains unclear. V was cut by 1 base and J by 10 bases, with 8 bases left in between. In germline, CDR1 is MNHNS, CDR2 SASEGT. The CDR3 contains 12 residues. CDR3 nucleotides: TGTGCCAGCAGTGAAGGGATGGGGACCATATATTTT. Amino acids: CASSEGMGTIYF.

This clone was recorded once. The J gene is TRBJ1-2, the V gene TRBV18; D not resolved. Trimming took off 2 bases at V and 8 bases at J, with 12 bases between the two ends. The CDR3 spans 13 residues. The germline CDR1 and CDR2 sequences are KGHSH and LQKENI. The CDR3 region is CASSPEDSDGYTF. DNA for the CDR3: TGTGCCAGCTCACCAGAGGATTCGGACGGCTACACCTTC.

CDR3 loop: CASSSPYQPQHF. For the CDR3, the DNA is TGTGCCAGCAGTTCACCCTATCAGCCCCAGCATTTT. The chain employs TRBV6-6 and TRBJ1-5; D is undetermined. The CDR3 spans 12 residues. Germline V lookup: CDR1 MNHNY, CDR2 SVGAGI (reference sequence). Trimming shortened V by 4 bases and J by 5 bases, and 6 bases separated the two germline ends.

The genes are TRBV5-5 and TRBJ2-7; D remains unclear. The CDR3 is 18 residues long. V was clipped by 1 base and J by 3 bases, with 23 bases between them. Germline V lookup: CDR1 SGHKS, CDR2 YYEKEE (reference sequence). As DNA, the CDR3 is TGTGCCAGCAGCTTGAATATCCCACCGCCGGATTACGACTACGAGCAGTACTTC. Residues: CASSLNIPPPDYDYEQYF.

This clone was picked up one time. The chain joins TRBV5-1 to TRBJ2-7; D gene uncertain. The CDR3 has 14 residues. Trimming stripped 2 bases from V and 3 bases from J, with 12 bases between. Germline lookup yields CDR1 SGHRS and CDR2 YFSETQ. For the CDR3, the DNA is TGCGCCAGCAGCTTAAGGAGCAAAAACTACGAGCAGTACTTC. As protein: CASSLRSKNYEQYF.

The gene calls are TRBV29-1 and TRBJ2-5; 7 nucleotides agree with TRBD2. The CDR3 has 10 residues. In germline, CDR1 is SQVTM, CDR2 ANQGSEA. CDR3 sequence: CGGGQETQYF. Written as DNA, the CDR3 is TGCGGCGGGGGTCAAGAGACCCAGTACTTC.

The chain combines TRBV4-1 with TRBJ1-2; D is unclear. The CDR3 spans 13 residues. Trimming pared 1 base from V and 2 bases from J, leaving 5 bases between. Germline V gene data show CDR1 as MGHRA and CDR2 as YSYEKL. CDR3 protein: CASSQAVNYGYTF. CDR3 sequence (DNA): TGCGCCAGCAGCCAAGCAGTAAACTATGGCTACACCTTC.

Within the sample, this clone is medium-sized (0.01 to 0.1%). The CDR3: CASSPHRGPSYEQYF. The CDR3 nucleotides read TGTGCCAGCAGCCCTCACAGGGGTCCCTCCTACGAGCAGTACTTC. V and J are TRBV7-8 and TRBJ2-7; 7 bases map to TRBD1. After removal of 5 bases from V and 0 bases from J, the junction contained 7 bases not matched to a gene. The CDR3 runs 15 residues. Germline loops: CDR1 SGHVS, CDR2 FQNEAQ. Drawing the rest from reference TRBV7-8 and TRBJ2-7, the complete variable domain is GAGVSQSPRYKVAKRGQDVALRCDPISGHVSLFWYQQALGQGPEFLTYFQNEAQLDKSGLPSDRFFAERPEGSVSTLKIQRTQQEDSAVYLCASSPHRGPSYEQYFGPGTRLTVT.

The gene calls are TRBV28 and TRBJ2-2; D is unresolved. From germline, CDR1 is MDHEN and CDR2 SYDVKM. The CDR3 loop spans 12 amino acids. Trimming took off 2 bases at V and 7 bases at J, with 5 bases between the two ends. CDR3 sequence reads: CASSLRYGELFF. The CDR3 region has the DNA TGTGCCAGCAGTTTAAGATACGGGGAGCTGTTTTTT.

The J gene is TRBJ1-2, the V gene TRBV16; maybe TRBD1 (5 bases). Germline CDR1 and CDR2: KGHSY and FQNENV. The CDR3 covers 12 residues. V lost 1 base to trimming and J lost 6 bases, with 6 bases between them. The CDR3 loop reads CASSQWGNGYTF. The CDR3 bases are TGTGCCAGCAGCCAATGGGGGAATGGCTACACCTTC.

The V call is TRBV7-9, the J call TRBJ2-5, with 13 bases that match TRBD2. V was clipped by 4 bases and J by 5 bases; unmatched bases: 4. CDR3 size: 15 residues. In germline, CDR1 is SEHNR, CDR2 FQNEAQ (reference sequence). The CDR3 loop reads CASSSGLAGWETQYF. CDR3 coding DNA: TGTGCCAGCAGCTCGGGACTAGCGGGGTGGGAGACCCAGTACTTC. Filled out from reference TRBV7-9 and TRBJ2-5, the complete variable domain reads DTGVSQNPRHKITKRGQNVTFRCDPISEHNRLYWYRQTLGQGPEFLTYFQNEAQLEKSRLLSDRFSAERPKGSFSTLEIQRTEQGDSAMYLCASSSGLAGWETQYFGPGTRLLVL.

This clone came up a few times. The V gene is TRBV11-3, the J gene TRBJ1-6, with D perhaps matching TRBD1 (6 bases). There are 15 residues in the CDR3. The V gene's germline CDR1 is SGHNT and CDR2 YENEEA. V shed 3 bases and J shed 8 bases, with 14 bases lying between them. The CDR3 sequence: CASSFTGPGDSPLHF. The CDR3 nucleotides are TGTGCCAGCAGCTTTACAGGGCCGGGAGATTCACCCCTCCACTTT.

In regard to this clone: One end of the junction does not line up with germline, which may come from a read error. J is TRBJ2-5 and V is TRBV7-7, with D possibly TRBD2 on 5 matching bases. The CDR3 contains 17 residues. The germline V gene has CDR1 SSHAT and CDR2 FNYEAQ (reference sequence). The CDR3 loop reads CASSLSPGLRIQETQYF. The CDR3 DNA follows: TGTGCTAGCAGCTTAAGTCCGGGGTTGAGGATACAAGAGACCCAGTACTTC.

Concerning this clone: An end of the junction differs from the germline gene, which may be a read error. The V call is TRBV28, the J call TRBJ1-4; TRBD1 matches at 8 bases. The CDR3 is 12 amino acids. Germline lookup yields CDR1 MDHEN and CDR2 SYDVKM. The CDR3 spells CASSGGTGRELF. The CDR3 DNA reads TGTGCCAGCAGCGGGGGGACAGGTCGAGAGCTTTTT.

The chain couples TRBV6-1 to TRBJ2-7; weak D call: TRBD2 (6 bases). The V and J ends lost 6 bases and 5 bases respectively, with 11 bases between them. The V gene's germline CDR1 is MNHNS and CDR2 SASEGT. CDR3 length: 12 amino acids. Written as DNA, the CDR3 is TGTGCCAGCAGGGGGGGACTTAACGAGCAGTACTTC. Protein: CASRGGLNEQYF.